This passage covers 3 T cell receptor beta chains from one sample sequenced in a study of T cell changes during pregnancy in multiple sclerosis. The table came from immunoSEQ multiplex PCR; TCRdb's copy has only in-frame clones and leaves some out. This table has 35,000 to 50,000 clones, 88% appearing once. The sample in question was CD4+ T cells from peripheral blood mononuclear cells, obtained in the second trimester of pregnancy. All receptors derive from a female donor with multiple sclerosis, enrolled in a pregnancy study.

Written as DNA, the CDR3 is TGTGCCAGCAGCTCCCCGGGGGAGCGAATCATTCAGTACTTC. It yields the protein CASSSPGERIIQYF. This chain uses TRBV7-3 with TRBJ2-4; D possibly corresponds to TRBD2 (6 bases). Germline values: CDR1 SGHTA, CDR2 FQGTGA. V was shortened by 4 bases and J by 9 bases, with 16 bases between the two germline ends. The length of the CDR3 is 14 residues.

The V gene is TRBV28, the J gene TRBJ2-7; 8 bases line up with TRBD2. Germline-derived CDR1 and CDR2 are MDHEN and SYDVKM. The CDR3 totals 13 residues. After removal of 5 bases from V and 1 base from J, the junction contained 1 base not matched to a gene. The CDR3: CASSGTRSYEQYF. The CDR3 nucleotides are TGTGCCAGCAGTGGGACTAGATCCTACGAGCAGTACTTC.

The chain uses TRBV25-1 and TRBJ1-6, with 9 positions matching TRBD1. Germline-derived CDR1 and CDR2 are MGHDK and SYGVNS. After removal of 6 bases from V and 6 bases from J, the junction contained 3 bases not matched to a gene. This CDR3 contains 14 residues. CDR3 residues: CASRDRGSNSPLHF. CDR3 coding DNA: TGTGCCAGCAGGGACAGGGGATCTAATTCACCCCTCCACTTT.